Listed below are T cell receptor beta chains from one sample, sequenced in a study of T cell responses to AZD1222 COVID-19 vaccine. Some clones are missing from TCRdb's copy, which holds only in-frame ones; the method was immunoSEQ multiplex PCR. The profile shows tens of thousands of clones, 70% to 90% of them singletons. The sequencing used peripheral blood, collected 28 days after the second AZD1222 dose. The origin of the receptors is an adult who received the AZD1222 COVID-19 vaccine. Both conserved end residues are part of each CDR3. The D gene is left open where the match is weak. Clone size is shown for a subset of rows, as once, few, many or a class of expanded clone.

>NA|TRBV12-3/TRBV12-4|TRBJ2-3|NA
CASSSSARVQYF
TGTGCCAGCAGTTCCTCCGCTCGGGTGCAGTATTTT
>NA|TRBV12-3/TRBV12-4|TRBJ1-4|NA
CASNEGFGEKLFF
TGTGCCAGCAACGAGGGGTTCGGGGAAAAACTGTTTTTT
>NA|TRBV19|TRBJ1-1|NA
CASNPERGATEAFF
TGTGCCAGTAACCCCGAGCGGGGGGCGACTGAAGCTTTCTTT
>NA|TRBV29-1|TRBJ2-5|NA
CSVVAPALETQYF
TGCAGCGTTGTAGCCCCCGCCTTAGAGACCCAGTACTTC
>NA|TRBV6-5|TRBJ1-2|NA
CASSRQAQTYGYTF
TGTGCCAGCAGCCGACAGGCCCAGACCTATGGCTACACCTTC
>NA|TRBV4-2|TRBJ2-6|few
CASSQGISSGANVLTF
TGTGCCAGCAGCCAAGGGATAAGCTCTGGGGCCAACGTCCTGACTTTC
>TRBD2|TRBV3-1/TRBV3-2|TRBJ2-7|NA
CASSLTGTKGHEQYF
TGTGCCAGCAGCCTCACCGGGACTAAGGGCCACGAGCAGTACTTC
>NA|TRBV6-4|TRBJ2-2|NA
CASSDRGLSTGELFF
TGTGCCAGCAGTGACCGGGGTTTGAGCACCGGGGAGCTGTTTTTT
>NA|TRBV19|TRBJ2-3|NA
CASSSRGDTQYF
TGTGCCAGTAGTAGCAGGGGCGATACGCAGTATTTT
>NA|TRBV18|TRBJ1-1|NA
CASSDPGATRYAEAFF
TGTGCCAGCTCTGATCCTGGGGCCACCCGCTACGCTGAAGCTTTCTTT
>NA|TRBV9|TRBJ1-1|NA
CASSSPGAPQENTEAFF
TGTGCCAGCAGCTCCCCCGGGGCCCCACAAGAGAACACTGAAGCTTTCTTT
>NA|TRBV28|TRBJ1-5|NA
CASSLRPEGNQPQHF
TGTGCCAGCAGTTTAAGACCGGAGGGCAATCAGCCCCAGCATTTT
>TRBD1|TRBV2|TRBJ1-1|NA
CASSERQGALVTEAFF
TGTGCCAGCAGTGAACGACAGGGGGCTTTAGTCACTGAAGCTTTCTTT
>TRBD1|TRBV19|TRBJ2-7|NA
CASSIEDRGYEQYF
TGTGCCAGTAGTATCGAGGACAGGGGCTACGAGCAGTACTTC
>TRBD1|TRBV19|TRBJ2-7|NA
CASSATGVWYEQYF
TGTGCCAGTAGTGCAACAGGGGTGTGGTACGAGCAGTACTTC
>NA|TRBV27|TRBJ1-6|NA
CASSFRDINSPLHF
TGTGCCAGCAGTTTTAGGGACATAAACTCACCCCTCCACTTT